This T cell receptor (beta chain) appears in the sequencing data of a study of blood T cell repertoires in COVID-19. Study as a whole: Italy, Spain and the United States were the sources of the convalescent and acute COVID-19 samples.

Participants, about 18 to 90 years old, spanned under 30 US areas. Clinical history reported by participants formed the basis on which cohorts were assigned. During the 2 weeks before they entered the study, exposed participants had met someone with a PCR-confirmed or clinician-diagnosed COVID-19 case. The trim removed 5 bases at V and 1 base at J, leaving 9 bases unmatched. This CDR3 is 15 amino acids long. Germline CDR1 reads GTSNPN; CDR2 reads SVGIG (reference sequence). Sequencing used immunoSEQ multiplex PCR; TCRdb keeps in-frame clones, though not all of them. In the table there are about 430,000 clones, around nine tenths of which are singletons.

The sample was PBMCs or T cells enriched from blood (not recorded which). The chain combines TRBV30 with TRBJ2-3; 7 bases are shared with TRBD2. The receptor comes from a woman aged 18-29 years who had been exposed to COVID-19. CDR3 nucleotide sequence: TGTGCCTGGGCCGGACTAGTGGACGGCACAGATACGCAGTATTTT. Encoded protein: CAWAGLVDGTDTQYF.